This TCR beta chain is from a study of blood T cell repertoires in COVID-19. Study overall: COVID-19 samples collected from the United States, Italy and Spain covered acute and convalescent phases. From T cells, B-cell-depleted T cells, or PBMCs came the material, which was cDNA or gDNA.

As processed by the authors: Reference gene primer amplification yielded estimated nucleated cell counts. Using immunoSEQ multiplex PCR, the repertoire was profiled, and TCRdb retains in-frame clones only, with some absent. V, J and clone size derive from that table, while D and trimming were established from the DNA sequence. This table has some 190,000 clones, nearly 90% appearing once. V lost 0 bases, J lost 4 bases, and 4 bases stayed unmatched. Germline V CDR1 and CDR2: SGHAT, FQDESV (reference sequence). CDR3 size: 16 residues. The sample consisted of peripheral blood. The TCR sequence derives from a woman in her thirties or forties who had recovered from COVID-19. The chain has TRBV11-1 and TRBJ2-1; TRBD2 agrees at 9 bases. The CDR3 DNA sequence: TGTGCCAGCAGCTTAGCAGGACTAGCGATTTACAATGAGCAGTTCTTC. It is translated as CASSLAGLAIYNEQFF.